A single sample gave rise to the 20 T cell receptor beta chains below, sequenced in a study of spatial heterogeneity in lung cancer. This sample's time point: sample taken at primary tumor resection. Sequencing of whole RNA from tumor, nontumor lung or frozen PBMC involved no sorting. MiXCR, run by TCRdb on the 5' RACE reads, gives a single entry per CDR3 protein. This table has 1,500 or so distinct CDR3 sequences, 7% to 9% appearing once. The specimen comprised normal lung tissue next to the tumor, sampled at surgery. The receptors stem from a female donor with early-stage non-small cell lung cancer.

Comments on this clonotype: A library prepared for alpha chains yielded this beta chain as an off-target read; its size is of little meaning. The CDR3 sequence: CSVADVSSYNEQFF. CDR3 coding DNA: TGCAGCGTAGCAGACGTGAGCTCCTACAATGAGCAGTTCTTC. The gene calls are TRBV29-1 and TRBJ2-1; D call uncertain. V gave up 6 bases and J gave up 0 bases, with 12 bases separating them. Germline CDR1 and CDR2: SQVTM and ANQGSEA. The CDR3 is 14 amino acids.

As to this clonotype: This beta chain slipped into a library made for alpha chains as a stray read, so its size is not meaningful. This chain joins TRBV3-1 and TRBJ2-1, with a tentative D call TRBD1 (5 bases). The ends were cut back, 0 bases at V and 3 bases at J, with 15 bases in the middle. Germline values: CDR1 LGHDT, CDR2 YNNKEL (reference sequence). This CDR3 has 17 amino acids. The CDR3 sequence is CASSQETGHRIYNEQFF. CDR3 sequence (DNA): TGTGCCAGCAGCCAAGAGACCGGGCACAGGATCTACAATGAGCAGTTCTTC.

This clonotype has at least ten counts. This beta chain slipped into a library made for alpha chains as a stray read, so its size is not meaningful. The chain employs TRBV3-1 and TRBJ2-2, with a weak D call TRBD2 (6 bases). Trimming shortened V by 8 bases and J by 5 bases, and 15 bases separated the two germline ends. This CDR3 has 14 residues. Per the germline V gene, CDR1 is LGHDT and CDR2 is YNNKEL (reference sequence). DNA of the CDR3: TGTGCCAGCGCCAATTTCGGGGGAACCGGGGAGCTGTTTTTT. Translated, it gives CASANFGGTGELFF.

Details on this clonotype: This beta chain turned up in a library designed for alpha chains; as an off-target read, its abundance says little. V usage is TRBV6-5 and J usage is TRBJ1-5; the D gene is possibly TRBD1 (6 bases). V lost 7 bases to trimming and J lost 7 bases, with 14 bases between them. The V gene's germline CDR1 is MNHEY and CDR2 SVGAGI. This CDR3 is 13 amino acids long. CDR3 in amino acids: CASKAGGYQPQHF. CDR3 sequence (DNA): TGTGCCAGCAAGGCGGGGGGCTACCAGCCCCAGCATTTT.

This clonotype qualifies as medium-sized. With the library built for alpha chains, this beta chain is off target and its frequency is not meaningful. V usage is TRBV28 and J usage is TRBJ2-1, with D uncertain. Deletions cut 6 bases from V and 0 bases from J, with 12 bases between. The CDR3 consists of 15 residues. Germline CDR1 reads MDHEN; CDR2 reads SYDVKM. The CDR3 region has the DNA TGTGCCAGCAGCCAAGAGCCGCTCTCCTACAATGAGCAGTTCTTC. Translation gives CASSQEPLSYNEQFF. Filled out from reference TRBV28 and TRBJ2-1, the complete variable domain reads DVKVTQSSRYLVKRTGEKVFLECVQDMDHENMFWYRQDPGLGLRLIYFSYDVKMKEKGDIPEGYSVSREKKERFSLILESASTNQTSMYLCASSQEPLSYNEQFFGPGTRLTVL.

This clonotype was seen more than once but under ten times. This beta chain is a stray read from a library made for alpha chains; its abundance is not meaningful. The V and J genes are TRBV20-1 and TRBJ2-7; 11 bases line up with TRBD2. V lost 2 bases to trimming and J lost 2 bases; unmatched junction nucleotides: 5. Germline assignment: CDR1 DFQATT and CDR2 SNEGSKA (reference sequence). The CDR3 runs to 15 residues. CDR3 in amino acids: CSARSGTSGTYEQYF. DNA of the CDR3: TGCAGTGCTAGATCCGGGACTAGCGGAACCTACGAGCAGTACTTC.

By frequency in the sample, this clonotype is medium-sized (0.01 to 0.1%). This beta chain turned up in a library designed for alpha chains; as an off-target read, its abundance says little. This chain uses TRBV27 with TRBJ2-3, with 11 bases identical to TRBD2. The germline V gene encodes CDR1 MNHEY and CDR2 SMNVEV (reference sequence). The V and J ends lost 2 bases and 6 bases, in that order; junction bases with no gene match: 7. This CDR3 has 16 residues. The CDR3 reads CASSLRLAGGVDTQYF. CDR3 DNA sequence: TGTGCCAGCAGTTTAAGGCTAGCGGGGGGCGTGGATACGCAGTATTTT.

This clonotype rates as large. Because this beta chain is a stray read in a library intended to capture alpha chains, its abundance should not be given much weight. The rearrangement links TRBV7-2 to TRBJ2-7; D is tentatively TRBD1 or TRBD2 (7 bases each). The germline CDR1 and CDR2 sequences are SGHTA and FQGNSA. CDR3 length: 15 residues. Trimming pared 2 bases from V and 3 bases from J, leaving 14 bases between. CDR3 region: CASSLFSGTDYEQYF. DNA for the CDR3: TGTGCCAGCAGCTTATTCAGCGGGACAGACTACGAGCAGTACTTC.

In its sample, this clonotype is medium-sized (0.01 to 0.1%). The library was prepared for alpha chains; this beta chain is a stray read, so its frequency means little. The chain uses TRBV6-5 and TRBJ1-2; no definite D call. The V end was cut by 2 bases, the J end by 2 bases, with 6 bases between. Looked up from germline, CDR1 is MNHEY and CDR2 is SVGAGI. The CDR3 has 13 residues. In DNA, the CDR3 is TGTGCCAGCAGTTACGAAGGGAACTATGGCTACACCTTC. Amino acids: CASSYEGNYGYTF.

This clonotype is medium-sized. This beta chain slipped into a library made for alpha chains as a stray read, so its size is not meaningful. The gene calls are TRBV7-2 and TRBJ2-7, with 8 bases identical to TRBD1. The length of the CDR3 is 15 residues. CDR1 and CDR2 from the germline V gene are SGHTA and FQGNSA. V was pared by 0 bases and J by 6 bases, with 7 bases of the junction left unmatched. The CDR3 here is CASSLAPRGLSEQYF. The CDR3 DNA is TGTGCCAGCAGCTTAGCGCCCAGGGGGCTGAGCGAGCAGTACTTC.

By share, this clonotype ranks as large. A library made for alpha chains picked up this beta chain off target, so its size means little. The chain is built from TRBV19 and TRBJ2-3; D gene unclear. The CDR3 is made up of 13 amino acids. Germline CDR1 reads LNHDA; CDR2 reads SQIVND (reference sequence). V shed 6 bases and J shed 8 bases, with 15 bases lying between them. The CDR3 DNA is TGTGCCAGTAGCGGCCGATCAACGGGTACGCAGTATTTT. Protein: CASSGRSTGTQYF.

Comment on this clonotype: This beta chain is an unintended read in a library built for alpha chains; its size means little. The rearrangement links TRBV15 to TRBJ2-3; 7 bases are shared with TRBD1. The V gene end was trimmed by 0 bases and the J gene end by 5 bases; junction bases not matched to a gene: 8. CDR1 and CDR2 (germline): LNHNV, YYDKDF (reference sequence). The CDR3 is 16 residues long. The CDR3 is CATSRDPGTELDTQYF. CDR3 nucleotide sequence: TGTGCCACCAGCAGAGACCCCGGGACAGAATTAGATACGCAGTATTTT.

This clonotype was detected only a few times. This beta chain is an off-target read within a library intended for alpha chains, so its frequency means little. The rearrangement links TRBV6-5 to TRBJ1-2; tentatively, D is TRBD1 (5 bases). The germline V and J ends were trimmed by 8 bases and 7 bases, with 20 bases remaining between them. CDR3 length: 14 residues. Germline CDR1 and CDR2: MNHEY and SVGAGI. CDR3 sequence (DNA): TGTGCCAGCGGTCAGGGACCCGTCCGTTTTGGCTACACCTTC. Protein product: CASGQGPVRFGYTF.

By its share, this clonotype is medium-sized. This beta chain came through as a stray read in a library set up for alpha chains, and its size says little. The V call is TRBV20-1, the J call TRBJ1-6; D uncertain. This CDR3 has 15 residues. Germline V gene sequence: CDR1 DFQATT, CDR2 SNEGSKA (reference sequence). The V end lost 3 bases, the J end lost 1 base, and 10 bases lay between the germline ends. The chain's CDR3 is CSASGGMSYNSPLHF. CDR3 DNA: TGCAGTGCTAGTGGTGGGATGTCCTATAATTCACCCCTCCACTTT.

This clonotype is medium-sized in the sample. This beta chain is off target for a library built for alpha chains, so its abundance means little. This chain uses TRBV29-1 with TRBJ2-5; 8 nucleotides agree with TRBD2. V lost 0 bases and J lost 5; bases outside the gene matches: 5. The CDR3 spans 14 residues. Germline assignment: CDR1 SQVTM and CDR2 ANQGSEA. The CDR3 reads CSVEEQGTRETQYF. Here the CDR3 DNA reads TGCAGCGTTGAAGAACAAGGGACTAGGGAGACCCAGTACTTC. Full variable domain (outside the CDR3, taken from reference TRBV29-1 and TRBJ2-5): SAVISQKPSRDICQRGTSLTIQCQVDSQVTMMFWYRQQPGQSLTLIATANQGSEATYESGFVIDKFPISRPNLTFSTLTVSNMSPEDSSIYLCSVEEQGTRETQYFGPGTRLLVL.

The table lists this clonotype with many counts. Within a library made for alpha chains, this beta chain is off target, and its count is uninformative. This chain uses TRBV7-2 with TRBJ2-1; the D call may be TRBD1 or TRBD2 (7 bases each). V lost 5 bases and J lost 4, with 15 bases in between. The CDR3 has 15 amino acids. The germline V gene has CDR1 SGHTA and CDR2 FQGNSA. CDR3 nucleotide sequence: TGTGCCAGCAGCCAGCGGGGACAGTTTTACAATGAGCAGTTCTTC. Its protein is CASSQRGQFYNEQFF.

This clonotype is large within its sample. Because this beta chain is a stray read in a library intended to capture alpha chains, its abundance should not be given much weight. The chain has TRBV27 and TRBJ2-3; 7 bases map to TRBD2. The CDR3 length is 14 residues. The germline gives CDR1 MNHEY, CDR2 SMNVEV (reference sequence). In DNA form, the CDR3 reads TGTGCGGCGGGGCGGGGGATCTCCACAGATACGCAGTATTTT. It encodes CAAGRGISTDTQYF.

By its share, this clonotype is medium-sized (0.01 to 0.1%). This beta chain is a stray sequence in a library constructed for alpha chains; its clone size is not meaningful. V is TRBV16 and J is TRBJ2-7; D is perhaps TRBD2 (5 bases). Trimming pared 6 bases from V and 3 bases from J, leaving 12 bases between. In germline, CDR1 is KGHSY, CDR2 FQNENV. There are 13 residues in the CDR3. For the CDR3, the DNA is TGTGCCAGCAGTCCGGACCGGGGCTACGAGCAGTACTTC. Translation: CASSPDRGYEQYF.

By sample fraction, this clonotype is medium-sized. This beta chain came through as a stray read in a library set up for alpha chains, and its size says little. This chain joins TRBV6-6 and TRBJ2-2; no clear D. The CDR3 is 13 amino acids. The ends were cut back, 2 bases at V and 6 bases at J, with 7 bases in the middle. CDR1 MNHNY and CDR2 SVGAGI come from the germline V gene (reference sequence). The CDR3 is CASSYGSAGELFF. Written as DNA, the CDR3 is TGTGCCAGCAGTTACGGTTCTGCCGGGGAGCTGTTTTTT.

Concerning this clonotype: A library made for alpha chains picked up this beta chain off target, so its size means little. The chain joins TRBV7-2 to TRBJ2-1, with 14 bases matching TRBD2. The V and J ends lost 5 bases and 7 bases, in that order; junction bases with no gene match: 4. The CDR3 has 15 residues. In germline, CDR1 is SGHTA, CDR2 FQGNSA. The CDR3: CASSQGLAGGNEQFF. CDR3 nucleotides: TGTGCCAGCAGCCAAGGACTAGCGGGAGGTAATGAGCAGTTCTTC.